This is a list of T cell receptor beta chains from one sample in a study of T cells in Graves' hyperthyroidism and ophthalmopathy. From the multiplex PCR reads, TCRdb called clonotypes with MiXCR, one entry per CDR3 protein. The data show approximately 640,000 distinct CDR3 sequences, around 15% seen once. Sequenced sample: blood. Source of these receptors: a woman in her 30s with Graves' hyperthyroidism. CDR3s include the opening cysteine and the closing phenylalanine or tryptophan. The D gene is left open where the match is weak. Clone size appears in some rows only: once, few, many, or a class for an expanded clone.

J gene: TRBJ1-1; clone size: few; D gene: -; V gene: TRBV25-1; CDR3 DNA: TGTGCCAGCAGTGAATCTAGGACCGAGAACACTGAAGCTTTCTTT; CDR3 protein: CASSESRTENTEAFF
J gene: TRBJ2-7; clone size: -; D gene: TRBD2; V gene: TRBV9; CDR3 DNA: TGTGCCAGCAGTCCCAGACTAGCGGGGATTTACGAGCAGTACTTC; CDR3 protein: CASSPRLAGIYEQYF
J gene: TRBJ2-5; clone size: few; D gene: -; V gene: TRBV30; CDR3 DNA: TGTGCCTGGAATTTTATTAGCGGAGAAGAGACCCAGTACTTC; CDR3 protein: CAWNFISGEETQYF
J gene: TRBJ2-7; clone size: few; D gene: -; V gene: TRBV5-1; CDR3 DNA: TGCGCCAGCAGCCTCACCCGGACCTCAAGCTCCTACGAGCAGTACTTC; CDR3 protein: CASSLTRTSSSYEQYF
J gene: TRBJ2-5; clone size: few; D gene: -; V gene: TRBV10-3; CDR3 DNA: TGTGCCATCAGTGAGGGCGGGACAGAGACCCAGTACTTC; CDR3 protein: CAISEGGTETQYF
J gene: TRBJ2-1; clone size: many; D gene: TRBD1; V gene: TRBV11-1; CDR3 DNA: TGTGCCAGCAGCCCATACGACAGGGGCAATGAGCAGTTCTTC; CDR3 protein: CASSPYDRGNEQFF
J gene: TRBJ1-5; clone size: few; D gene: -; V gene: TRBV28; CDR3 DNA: TGTGCCAGCAGTCTAACAGGGCTTCAGCCCCAGCATTTT; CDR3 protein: CASSLTGLQPQHF
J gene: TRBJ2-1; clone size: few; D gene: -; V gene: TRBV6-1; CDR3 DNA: TGTGCCATCAGACTGGGAGATGAGCAGTTCTTC; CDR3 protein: CAIRLGDEQFF
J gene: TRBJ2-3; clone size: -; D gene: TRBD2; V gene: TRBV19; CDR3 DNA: TGTGCCAGTAGTCCCCTTAGCGGGAGCAAGACAGATACGCAGTATTTT; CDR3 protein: CASSPLSGSKTDTQYF
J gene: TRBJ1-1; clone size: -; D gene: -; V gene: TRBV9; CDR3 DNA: TGTGCCAGCAGCGTAGGCAGGGGATGGAACACTGAAGCTTTCTTT; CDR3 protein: CASSVGRGWNTEAFF
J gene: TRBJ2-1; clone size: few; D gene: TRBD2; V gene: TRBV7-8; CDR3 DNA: TGTGCCAGCAGCTTAATCCGAATAGCGGGATCCTACAATGAGCAGTTCTTC; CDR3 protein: CASSLIRIAGSYNEQFF
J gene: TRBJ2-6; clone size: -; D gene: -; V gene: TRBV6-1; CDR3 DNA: TGTGCCAGCAGTGTAGACAGTACTGGGGCCAACGTCCTGACTTTC; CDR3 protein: CASSVDSTGANVLTF
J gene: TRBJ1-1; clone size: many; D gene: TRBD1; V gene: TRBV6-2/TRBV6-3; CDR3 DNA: TGTGCCAGCAGAGGTCCAGGACAGGGGAACACTGAAGCTTTCTTT; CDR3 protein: CASRGPGQGNTEAFF
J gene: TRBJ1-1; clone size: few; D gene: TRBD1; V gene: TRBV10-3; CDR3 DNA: TGTGCCATCAGTGAGAGACAGGGAGGGACCCTGAACACTGAAGCTTTCTTT; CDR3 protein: CAISERQGGTLNTEAFF
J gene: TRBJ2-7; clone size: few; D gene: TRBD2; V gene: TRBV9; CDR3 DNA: TGTGCCAGCAGCCCCCTTGGACTAGCGGGAGGTTACGAGCAGTACTTC; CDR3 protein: CASSPLGLAGGYEQYF
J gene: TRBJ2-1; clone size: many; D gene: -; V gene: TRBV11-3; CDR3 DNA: TGTGCCAGCAGCTTAGGTCGGGCTAGGGTAAACGATGAGCAGTTCTTC; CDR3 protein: CASSLGRARVNDEQFF
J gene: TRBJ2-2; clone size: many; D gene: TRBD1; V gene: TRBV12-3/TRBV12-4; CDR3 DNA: TGTGCCAGCAGTCCCCACAGGGGGCGCGCTGGGGAGCTGTTTTTT; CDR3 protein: CASSPHRGRAGELFF
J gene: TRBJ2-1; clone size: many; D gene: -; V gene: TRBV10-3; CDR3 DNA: TGTGCCATCAGTGATTCCAATGAGCAGTTCTTC; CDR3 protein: CAISDSNEQFF
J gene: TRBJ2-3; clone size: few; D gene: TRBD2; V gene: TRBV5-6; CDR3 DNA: TGTGCCAGCAGCTCGTCGACTAGCGGGAGATTAACAGATACGCAGTATTTT; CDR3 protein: CASSSSTSGRLTDTQYF
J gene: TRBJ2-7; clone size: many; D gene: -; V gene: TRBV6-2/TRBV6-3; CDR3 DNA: TGTGCCAGCAGTTACTCCGCAGGGAACGAGCAGTACTTC; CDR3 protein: CASSYSAGNEQYF
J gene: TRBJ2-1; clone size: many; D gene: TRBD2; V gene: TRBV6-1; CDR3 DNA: TGTGCCAGCAGTCAGCCTAGCGGTACCTACAATGAGCAGTTCTTC; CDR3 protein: CASSQPSGTYNEQFF
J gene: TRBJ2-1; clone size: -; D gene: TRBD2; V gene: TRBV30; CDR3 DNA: TGTGGAAGCGGGAACTACAATGAGCAGTTCTTC; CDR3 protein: CGSGNYNEQFF
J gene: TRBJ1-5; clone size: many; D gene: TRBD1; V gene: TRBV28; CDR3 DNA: TGTGCCAGCATTAAAGGGGGCGGTCAGCCCCAGCATTTT; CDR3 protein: CASIKGGGQPQHF
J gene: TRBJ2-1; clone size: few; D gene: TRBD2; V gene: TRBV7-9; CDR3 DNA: TGTGCCAGCAGCTCATACGGGACTAGCCGAGTGGTGGTATACAATGAGCAGTTCTTC; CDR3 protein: CASSSYGTSRVVVYNEQFF
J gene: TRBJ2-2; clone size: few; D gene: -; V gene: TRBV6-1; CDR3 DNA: TGTGCCAGCAGTGAAGACTACGCCGCGCGGGAGCTGTTTTTT; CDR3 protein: CASSEDYAARELFF
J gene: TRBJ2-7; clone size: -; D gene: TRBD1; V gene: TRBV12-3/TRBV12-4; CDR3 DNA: TGTGCCAGCAGTTTCGGGTGGACAGGGGGTGGCGAGCAGTACTTC; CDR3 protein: CASSFGWTGGGEQYF